The 2 T cell receptor beta chains below were found in one sample sequenced in a study of persistence of HIV-infected CD4 T cells. The libraries were made with immunoSEQ version 4 in survey mode. Profiling relied on immunoSEQ multiplex PCR, and the TCRdb table lists in-frame clones only, not all of them. The data contain roughly 28,000 clones, around four fifths of them seen just once; the ten biggest clones take up about 0.75%. What these receptors recognize is not known. The stimulus was lysate of CMV-infected fibroblasts, around 10 ug/mL. Sorted nonresponding memory CD4+ T cells were CD40L-negative, CD69-negative, CD45RO-high. This sample comprised CD4+ T cells sorted from PBMCs after 18-hour stimulation, obtained from a patient who received antiretroviral therapy. Every receptor here comes from an adult woman with HIV who was CMV-seropositive.

CDR3: CASSAMWDRRSAYTF. As DNA, the CDR3 is TGTGCCAGCAGTGCCATGTGGGACAGACGGTCTGCTTACACCTTC. The chain links TRBV25-1 to TRBJ1-2, with TRBD1 matching over 7 bases. Germline V gene lookup returns CDR1 MGHDK and CDR2 SYGVNS. V gave up 4 bases and J gave up 11 bases; unmatched junction bases: 16. The CDR3 loop spans 15 amino acids.

This chain joins TRBV14 and TRBJ2-7; D not resolved. The germline V gene encodes CDR1 SGHDN and CDR2 FVKESK. V lost 2 bases, J lost 4 bases, and 9 bases lay in between. CDR3 size: 13 residues. The CDR3 protein is CASSQSPEYEQYV. The DNA for the CDR3 is TGTGCCAGCAGCCAAAGTCCAGAATACGAGCAGTACGTC.